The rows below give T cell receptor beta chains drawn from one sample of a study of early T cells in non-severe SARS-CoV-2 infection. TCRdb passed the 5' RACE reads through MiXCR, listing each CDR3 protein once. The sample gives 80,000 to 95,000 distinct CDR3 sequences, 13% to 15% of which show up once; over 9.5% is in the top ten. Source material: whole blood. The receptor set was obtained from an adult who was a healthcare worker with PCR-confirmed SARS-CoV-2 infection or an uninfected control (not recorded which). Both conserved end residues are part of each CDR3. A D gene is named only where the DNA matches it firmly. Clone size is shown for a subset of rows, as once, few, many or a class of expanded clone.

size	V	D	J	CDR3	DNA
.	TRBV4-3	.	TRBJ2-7	CASSQDPRYEQYF	TGCGCCAGCAGCCAAGACCCTCGTTACGAGCAGTACTTC
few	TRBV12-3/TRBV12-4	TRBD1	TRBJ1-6	CASSPTGTTPLHF	TGTGCCAGCAGCCCGACAGGGACTACACCCCTCCACTTT
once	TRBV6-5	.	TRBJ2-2	CASSNSGNTGELFF	TGTGCCAGCAGCAACAGTGGGAACACCGGGGAGCTGTTTTTT
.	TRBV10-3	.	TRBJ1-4	CATRGLEANEKLFF	TGTGCCACAAGGGGTTTAGAGGCTAATGAAAAACTGTTTTTT
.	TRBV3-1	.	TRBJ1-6	CASSQDPGPFYNSPLHF	TGTGCTAGCAGCCAAGACCCGGGGCCCTTCTATAATTCACCCCTCCACTTT
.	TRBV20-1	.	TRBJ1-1	CSARDLETVDTEAFF	TGCAGTGCTAGAGATCTGGAGACAGTGGACACTGAAGCTTTCTTT
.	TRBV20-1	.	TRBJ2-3	CAVLGAGTDTQYF	TGTGCAGTATTGGGCGCTGGCACAGATACGCAGTATTTT
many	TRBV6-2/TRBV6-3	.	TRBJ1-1	CASTIRGQLNTEAFF	TGTGCCAGCACGATCAGAGGGCAGTTGAACACTGAAGCTTTCTTT
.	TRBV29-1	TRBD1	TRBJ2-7	CSVSGTAYEQYF	TGCAGCGTCTCCGGGACAGCCTACGAGCAGTACTTC
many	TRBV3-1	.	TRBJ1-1	CASSQLGGTEAFF	TGTGCCAGCAGCCAGCTAGGGGGCACTGAAGCTTTCTTT
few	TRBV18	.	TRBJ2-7	CASSPSGAYEQYF	TGTGCCAGCTCACCTTCGGGAGCCTACGAGCAGTACTTC
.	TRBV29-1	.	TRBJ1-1	CSIRWNTEAFF	TGCAGTATTCGATGGAACACTGAAGCTTTCTTT
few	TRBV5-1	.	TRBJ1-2	CASSGQNYGYTF	TGCGCCAGCAGCGGGCAGAACTATGGCTACACCTTC
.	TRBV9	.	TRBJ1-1	CASSSRGGGREAFF	TGTGCCAGCAGCTCTAGAGGGGGGGGCAGGGAAGCTTTCTTT
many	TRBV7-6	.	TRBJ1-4	CASSLNGEKLFF	TGTGCCAGCAGCTTAAACGGTGAAAAACTGTTTTTT
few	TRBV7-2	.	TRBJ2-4	CASSLGQAFGKNIQYF	TGTGCCAGCAGCTTAGGACAGGCCTTTGGCAAAAACATTCAGTACTTC
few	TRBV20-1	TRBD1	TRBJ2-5	CSANPRGRGKKETQYF	TGCAGTGCTAACCCCCGTGGCAGGGGGAAAAAAGAGACCCAGTACTTC
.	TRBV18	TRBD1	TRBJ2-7	CASSYEGRDRGGEQYF	TGTGCCAGCTCTTACGAAGGCCGGGACAGGGGAGGCGAGCAGTACTTC
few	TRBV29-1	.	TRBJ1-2	CSAQGLYYGYTF	TGCAGCGCCCAAGGACTATACTATGGCTACACCTTC
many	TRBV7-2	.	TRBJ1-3	CASSLLLGNTIYF	TGTGCCAGCAGCTTATTATTAGGAAACACCATATATTTT
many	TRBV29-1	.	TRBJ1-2	CSVETDDYGYTF	TGCAGCGTTGAGACAGACGACTATGGCTACACCTTC
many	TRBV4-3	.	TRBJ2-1	CASSQGGDRMGEQFF	TGCGCCAGCAGCCAGGGCGGGGACCGGATGGGGGAGCAGTTCTTC
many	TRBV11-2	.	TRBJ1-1	CASSPEASYTIRAFF	TGTGCCAGCAGCCCTGAGGCCTCCTACACCATACGGGCTTTCTTT
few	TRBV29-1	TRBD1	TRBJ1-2	CSVARGNYGYTF	TGCAGCGTTGCCAGGGGGAACTATGGCTACACCTTC
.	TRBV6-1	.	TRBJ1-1	CASSGYRRNTEAFF	TGTGCCAGCAGTGGGTACAGAAGAAACACTGAAGCTTTCTTT
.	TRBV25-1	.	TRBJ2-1	CASSDRNEQFF	TGTGCCAGCAGTGACAGGAATGAGCAGTTCTTC
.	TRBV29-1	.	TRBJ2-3	CSVEQSDTQYF	TGCAGCGTTGAACAGTCAGATACGCAGTATTTT
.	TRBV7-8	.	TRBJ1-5	CASSLTDTGGTQHF	TGTGCCAGCAGCTTAACGGATACTGGTGGTACCCAGCATTTT
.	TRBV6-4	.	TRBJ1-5	CASSVNSNQPQHF	TGTGCCAGCAGTGTTAACAGCAATCAGCCCCAGCATTTT
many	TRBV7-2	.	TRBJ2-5	CASSYPVGDWQETQYF	TGTGCCAGCAGCTACCCCGTGGGAGACTGGCAAGAGACCCAGTACTTC
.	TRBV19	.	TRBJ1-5	CASSVLDRSQPQHF	TGTGCCAGTAGTGTCCTGGACAGATCACAGCCCCAGCATTTT
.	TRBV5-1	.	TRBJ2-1	CASSPSGTGYNEQFF	TGCGCCAGCAGCCCTTCAGGGACCGGCTACAATGAGCAGTTCTTC
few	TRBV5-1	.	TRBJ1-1	CASGEGNTEAFF	TGCGCCTCGGGGGAGGGAAACACTGAAGCTTTCTTT
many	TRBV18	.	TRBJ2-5	CASSPIHLETQYF	TGTGCCAGCTCACCCATCCACCTGGAGACCCAGTACTTC
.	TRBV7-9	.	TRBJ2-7	CASSSAGTASYEQYF	TGTGCCAGCAGCTCCGCCGGGACTGCCTCCTACGAGCAGTACTTC
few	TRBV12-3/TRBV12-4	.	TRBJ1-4	CASSFRAVNEKLFF	TGTGCCAGCAGTTTTAGGGCAGTTAATGAAAAACTGTTTTTT
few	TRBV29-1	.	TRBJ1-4	CSVEGTGQNNEKLFF	TGCAGCGTTGAAGGCACAGGACAGAATAATGAAAAACTGTTTTTT
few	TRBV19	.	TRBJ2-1	CASSMMGSGNEQFF	TGTGCCAGTAGTATGATGGGGAGCGGCAATGAGCAGTTCTTC
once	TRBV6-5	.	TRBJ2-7	CASSAGNSYEQYF	TGTGCCAGCAGTGCCGGGAACTCCTACGAGCAGTACTTC
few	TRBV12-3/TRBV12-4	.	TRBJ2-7	CASSLVGQGLLPQYF	TGTGCCAGCAGTTTAGTAGGTCAGGGGTTACTCCCTCAGTACTTC
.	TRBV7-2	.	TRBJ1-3	CASSLVLNSGNTIYF	TGTGCCAGCAGCTTAGTACTAAACTCTGGAAACACCATATATTTT
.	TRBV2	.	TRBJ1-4	CASSDYREKLFF	TGTGCCAGCAGTGATTACCGAGAAAAACTGTTTTTT
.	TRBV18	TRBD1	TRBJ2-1	CASCRDREVNEQFF	TGTGCCAGCTGCCGGGACAGGGAAGTCAATGAGCAGTTCTTC
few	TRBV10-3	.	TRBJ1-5	CAISENSRGSGNQPQHF	TGTGCCATCAGTGAGAACAGCAGGGGAAGTGGCAATCAGCCCCAGCATTTT
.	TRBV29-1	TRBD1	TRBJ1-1	CSVAGTGGRIDEAFF	TGCAGCGTGGCGGGGACAGGGGGCCGAATAGATGAAGCTTTCTTT
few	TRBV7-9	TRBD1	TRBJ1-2	CASSQGQTGYTF	TGTGCCAGCAGCCAGGGACAGACCGGCTACACCTTC
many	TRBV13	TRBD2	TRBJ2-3	CASSFRIAGGPDTQYF	TGTGCCAGCAGCTTTAGGATAGCGGGGGGGCCAGATACGCAGTATTTT
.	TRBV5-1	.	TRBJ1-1	CASSLLTGTLNTEAFF	TGCGCCAGCAGCCTACTTACAGGGACCCTGAACACTGAAGCTTTCTTT
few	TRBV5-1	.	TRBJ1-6	CASSRGDWQDSPLHF	TGCGCCAGCAGTCGTGGGGATTGGCAGGACTCACCCCTCCACTTT
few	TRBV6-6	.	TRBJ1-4	CASSYPTPPTYNEKLFF	TGTGCCAGCAGTTACCCGACCCCCCCCACATATAATGAAAAACTGTTTTTT
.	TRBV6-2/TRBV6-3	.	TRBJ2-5	CASREAGTEETQYF	TGTGCCAGCAGGGAAGCCGGGACGGAAGAGACCCAGTACTTC
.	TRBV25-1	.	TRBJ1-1	CASSDRGVDTEAFF	TGTGCCAGCAGTGACAGAGGTGTTGACACTGAAGCTTTCTTT
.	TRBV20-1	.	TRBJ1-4	CSAARRGEKLFF	TGCAGTGCTGCCCGACGAGGCGAAAAACTGTTTTTT